These 28 T cell receptor beta chains were sequenced from one sample in a study of cytomegalovirus exposure and HLA in healthy donors. PCR used 60 Vbeta primers and 13 Jbeta primers. The repertoire was sequenced with immunoSEQ multiplex PCR; TCRdb's copy has only in-frame clones and lacks some. The sample has about 120,000 clones; about three quarters are singletons. The sequenced material came from PBMCs. The receptors come from a female donor in good health and CMV-seronegative.

The chain carries TRBV5-1 and TRBJ1-4, with TRBD1 matching 7 bases. The ends lost 0 bases at V and 11 bases at J; junction bases unmatched: 16. The length of the CDR3 is 17 residues. Germline CDR1 is SGHRS and CDR2 is YFSETQ. CDR3 loop: CASSLAPGQRGSGKLFF. CDR3 nucleotides: TGCGCCAGCAGCTTGGCCCCGGGACAGAGAGGGAGTGGGAAACTGTTTTTT.

V is TRBV9 and J is TRBJ1-1; D perhaps matches TRBD1 (5 bases). Trimming stripped 3 bases from V and 4 bases from J, with 13 bases between. The CDR3 covers 14 residues. CDR1 is SGDLS, CDR2 YYNGEE, per germline. CDR3 amino acids: CASSDLLGGTEAFF. The CDR3 DNA reads TGTGCCAGCAGCGACCTCTTGGGGGGCACTGAAGCTTTCTTT.

The chain is built from TRBV19 and TRBJ2-3, with 7 bases aligning to TRBD1. The CDR3 spans 15 residues. V lost 6 bases, J lost 0 bases, and 6 bases stayed unmatched. Germline V CDR1 and CDR2: LNHDA, SQIVND (reference sequence). The CDR3 spells CASSSQGLSTDTQYF. Here the CDR3 DNA reads TGTGCCAGTAGCTCACAGGGGCTTAGCACAGATACGCAGTATTTT.

The gene calls are TRBV11-3 and TRBJ1-1; 8 bases agree with TRBD1. Germline V lookup: CDR1 SGHNT, CDR2 YENEEA. V shed 1 base, J shed 1 base, and the junction held 5 bases outside the gene matches. The CDR3 is 16 amino acids. This CDR3 is CASSLAQGDWNTEAFF. For the CDR3, the DNA is TGTGCCAGCAGCTTAGCACAGGGGGACTGGAACACTGAAGCTTTCTTT.

The chain combines TRBV6-1 with TRBJ2-4, with TRBD2 as a possible D gene (5 bases). V was shortened by 4 bases and J by 4 bases, with 11 bases between the two germline ends. CDR1 and CDR2 (germline): MNHNS, SASEGT. The CDR3 totals 14 residues. This CDR3 is CASSAEGAKNIQYF. CDR3 nucleotides: TGTGCCAGCAGTGCCGAGGGCGCGAAAAACATTCAGTACTTC.

J is TRBJ2-1 and V is TRBV7-2; 9 positions match TRBD2. The germline V gene has CDR1 SGHTA and CDR2 FQGNSA. The CDR3 has 17 residues. Losses at the gene ends were 5 bases for V and 1 base for J; bases not matched to a gene: 9. The CDR3 bases are TGTGCCAGCAGCCTTAGCCTAGCGGGGAGTTCCTACAATGAGCAGTTCTTC. The encoded protein is CASSLSLAGSSYNEQFF.

The chain couples TRBV2 to TRBJ1-1; D remains ambiguous. CDR1 and CDR2 from the germline V gene are SNHLY and FYNNEI. The CDR3 runs to 14 residues. With 6 bases removed from V and 0 bases from J, the gap between germline ends came to 11 bases. The CDR3 DNA is TGTGCCAGCAGCCATGAGAGCCTGAACACTGAAGCTTTCTTT. Translated: CASSHESLNTEAFF.

V is TRBV12-1 and J is TRBJ2-1; the table names TRBD2, a call not compared with the DNA. TRBV12-1 is an annotated pseudogene. The CDR3 runs 16 residues. CDR3 DNA: TGTGCCAGCAGCTTATTGACTAGCGGGAGATACAATGAGCAGTTCTTC. As protein: CASSLLTSGRYNEQFF.

In this sample, this clone turned up once. This chain connects TRBV5-1 to TRBJ2-2, with TRBD2 matching 13 bases. Germline CDR1 and CDR2: SGHRS and YFSETQ. J lost 5 bases, V lost 3 bases, and 10 bases had no gene match. CDR3 length: 18 residues. The CDR3 spells CASSSSILAGGTTGELFF. CDR3 in DNA: TGCGCCAGCAGCTCCTCCATACTAGCGGGGGGGACTACCGGGGAGCTGTTTTTT.

This clone was detected once. The chain couples TRBV6-1 to TRBJ2-3; D uncertain. Germline values: CDR1 MNHNS, CDR2 SASEGT. Between the trimmed V and J ends, which lost 7 bases and 6 bases, there was a span of 11 bases. This CDR3 has 12 residues. DNA of the CDR3: TGTGCCAGCAACCCCACAGCTGATACGCAGTATTTT. This translates into CASNPTADTQYF.

The chain joins TRBV7-2 to TRBJ2-1; 9 bases are shared with TRBD2. The CDR3 consists of 13 residues. The V gene's germline CDR1 is SGHTA and CDR2 FQGNSA. V shed 1 base and J 10 bases; nucleotides not matched to a gene: 2. CDR3 sequence reads: CASSLGLAGEQFF. The CDR3 DNA reads TGTGCCAGCAGCTTAGGGCTAGCGGGAGAGCAGTTCTTC.

The chain uses TRBV2 and TRBJ2-7, with D possibly TRBD1 on 5 matching bases. CDR3 length: 13 residues. V lost 10 bases to trimming and J lost 1 base, with 14 bases between them. CDR1 and CDR2 from the germline V gene are SNHLY and FYNNEI. CDR3 region: CATREAGSYEQYF. Written as DNA, the CDR3 is TGTGCCACCCGTGAGGCAGGGTCCTACGAGCAGTACTTC.

This clone was detected ten times or more. This chain uses TRBV15 with TRBJ2-5, with TRBD1 as a possible D gene (5 bases). V dropped 3 bases and J dropped 4 bases, with 18 bases sitting between them. The germline V gene encodes CDR1 LNHNV and CDR2 YYDKDF (reference sequence). This CDR3 has 16 residues. CDR3 region: CATSSQGPDRGETQYF. The CDR3 nucleotides read TGTGCCACCAGCAGCCAAGGCCCCGACAGAGGAGAGACCCAGTACTTC.

The chain carries TRBV30 and TRBJ1-5; D unresolved. Germline V gives CDR1 GTSNPN, CDR2 SVGIG (reference sequence). V dropped 0 bases and J dropped 6 bases, with 12 bases sitting between them. The CDR3 loop spans 14 amino acids. CDR3 bases: TGTGCCTGGAGTGTTGGCCGGGAGGCTCAGCCCCAGCATTTT. This encodes CAWSVGREAQPQHF.

The CDR3 spells CASMKPAGRNEQFF. CDR3 DNA sequence: TGTGCCAGCATGAAGCCAGCGGGGAGGAATGAGCAGTTCTTC. V is TRBV7-2 and J is TRBJ2-1, with 7 nucleotides matching TRBD2. The CDR3 runs 14 residues. Losses at the gene ends were 7 bases for V and 7 bases for J; bases not matched to a gene: 10. Germline assignment: CDR1 SGHTA and CDR2 FQGNSA.

The chain couples TRBV7-8 to TRBJ2-2; D gene uncertain. CDR3 length: 14 residues. From germline, CDR1 is SGHVS and CDR2 FQNEAQ. Trimming cost V 5 bases and J 0 bases, with 7 bases left between them. CDR3 amino acids: CASSATPNTGELFF. The CDR3 nucleotides read TGTGCCAGCAGCGCCACTCCGAACACCGGGGAGCTGTTTTTT.

This clone was observed a few times. Germline and junction disagree at one end, which may indicate a read error. This sequence joins TRBV5-4 and TRBJ2-1; 7 bases map to TRBD2. Per the germline V gene, CDR1 is SGHNT and CDR2 is YYREEE (reference sequence). The CDR3 is 13 amino acids. CDR3 amino acids: CASSGGDYYEQFF. CDR3 coding DNA: TGTGCCAGCAGCGGAGGGGACTACTATGAGCAGTTCTTC. Variable domain in full (rest from reference TRBV5-4 and TRBJ2-1): ETGVTQSPTHLIKTRGQQVTLRCSSQSGHNTVSWYQQALGQGPQFIFQYYREEENGRGNFPPRFSGLQFPNYSSELNVNALELDDSALYLCASSGGDYYEQFFGPGTRLTVL.

About this clone: The sample contains more than one DNA sequence encoding this CDR3. The rearrangement joins TRBV19 to TRBJ1-2; 9 bases agree with TRBD1. V lost 9 bases, J lost 2 bases, and 10 bases stayed unmatched. The CDR3 runs to 15 residues. CDR1 LNHDA and CDR2 SQIVND come from the germline V gene (reference sequence). The CDR3 sequence: CASTGQGVGNYGYTF. Written as DNA, the CDR3 is TGTGCCAGCACGGGACAGGGAGTAGGGAACTATGGCTACACCTTC.

The chain recombines TRBV5-3 with TRBJ1-3; TRBD1 matches at 9 bases. TRBV5-3 is placed among ORFs of uncertain function. The CDR3 consists of 15 residues. Trimming cost V 4 bases and J 4 bases; bases outside gene matches: 6. The CDR3 DNA reads TGTGCCAGAAGCAGGAACAGGGGGCGGGGAAACACCATATATTTT. Residues: CARSRNRGRGNTIYF.

This clone was seen only a few times. The chain carries TRBV4-1 and TRBJ2-7; TRBD1 might be the D (6 bases). The CDR3 spans 14 residues. V lost 0 bases and J lost 1, with 7 bases in between. Germline CDR1 MGHRA, CDR2 YSYEKL. CDR3 sequence: CASSQEGASYEQYF. As DNA, the CDR3 is TGCGCCAGCAGCCAAGAGGGGGCGTCCTACGAGCAGTACTTC.

This chain uses TRBV7-6 with TRBJ2-7; no firm D call. CDR1 and CDR2 from the germline V gene are SGHVS and FNYEAQ. The CDR3 is 13 amino acids. Trimming removed 4 bases at V and 2 bases at J, with 9 bases between. The CDR3 sequence: CASSSPAAYEQYF. The CDR3 coding sequence is TGTGCCAGCAGCTCTCCGGCGGCCTACGAGCAGTACTTC.

The chain couples TRBV6-1 to TRBJ2-7, with D tentatively TRBD2 (5 bases). The V gene's germline CDR1 is MNHNS and CDR2 SASEGT. This CDR3 has 14 amino acids. With 7 bases removed from V and 2 bases from J, the gap between germline ends came to 15 bases. CDR3 DNA sequence: TGTGCCAGCAACTTTGGTCGGGGAGCCTACGAGCAGTACTTC. Translated: CASNFGRGAYEQYF.

V and J are TRBV7-6 and TRBJ2-5, with D possibly being TRBD2 (5 bases). The CDR3 runs 16 residues. Germline CDR1 reads SGHVS; CDR2 reads FNYEAQ. The ends were cut back, 3 bases at V and 5 bases at J, with 19 bases in the middle. This chain's CDR3 is CASSFGLNSGPETQYF. CDR3 bases: TGTGCCAGCAGCTTTGGACTGAACTCGGGCCCGGAGACCCAGTACTTC. Full variable domain (outside the CDR3, taken from reference TRBV7-6 and TRBJ2-5): GAGVSQSPRYKVTKRGQDVALRCDPISGHVSLYWYRQALGQGPEFLTYFNYEAQQDKSGLPNDRFSAERPEGSISTLTIQRTEQRDSAMYRCASSFGLNSGPETQYFGPGTRLLVL.

This clone showed up just once. The genes are TRBV6-5 and TRBJ2-2; 13 bases line up with TRBD2. Germline V gives CDR1 MNHEY, CDR2 SVGAGI. The CDR3 runs 15 residues. The V and J ends lost 6 bases and 9 bases, in that order; junction bases with no gene match: 7. CDR3 sequence (DNA): TGTGCCAGCAGAACTACTAGCGGGGGGGCGCGGGAGCTGTTTTTT. It encodes CASRTTSGGARELFF.

The V and J genes are TRBV7-9 and TRBJ1-3, with TRBD1 matching over 7 bases. Trimming removed 11 bases from V and 3 bases from J; junction bases left unmatched: 7. Germline lookup yields CDR1 SEHNR and CDR2 FQNEAQ (reference sequence). This CDR3 contains 13 residues. CDR3 residues: CAGGQSLGNTIYF. In DNA form, the CDR3 reads TGTGCCGGGGGACAGAGTCTTGGAAACACCATATATTTT.

The rearrangement uses TRBV7-2 and TRBJ1-3; weak D call: TRBD1 (5 bases). Germline V CDR1 and CDR2: SGHTA, FQGNSA. The V end was cut by 5 bases, the J end by 2 bases, with 10 bases between. This CDR3 is built from 14 residues. The CDR3 DNA follows: TGTGCCAGCAGCGCGGGGGGGACTGGAAACACCATATATTTT. This translates into CASSAGGTGNTIYF.

The gene calls are TRBV29-1 and TRBJ2-1, with 9 nucleotides matching TRBD2. In germline, CDR1 is SQVTM, CDR2 ANQGSEA. The CDR3 totals 15 residues. J lost 9 bases, V lost 6 bases, and 15 bases had no gene match. CDR3 bases: TGCAGCGTGGGCCTCACAGCGGGGGGCCGGGGTGAGCAGTTCTTC. This encodes CSVGLTAGGRGEQFF.

In this sample, this clone turned up a few times. The chain employs TRBV5-6 and TRBJ2-7; 8 bases agree with TRBD2. The CDR3 loop spans 14 amino acids. Germline CDR1 SGHDT, CDR2 YYEEEE. The junction had 3 bases not matched to a gene; V was cut back by 3 bases and J by 1 base. The CDR3 DNA reads as TGTGCCAGCAGCTCCGGCGGGGGGTCCTACGAGCAGTACTTC. Its protein product is CASSSGGGSYEQYF.